Below, one T cell receptor beta chain is given with its context. Germline assignment: CDR1 GTSNPN and CDR2 SVGIG (reference sequence). The ends lost 0 bases at V and 5 bases at J; junction bases unmatched: 2. The CDR3 has 14 amino acids. Original analysis: Estimated nucleated cell counts came from reference gene primer amplification. Using immunoSEQ multiplex PCR, the repertoire was profiled, and TCRdb retains in-frame clones only, with some absent. V and J calls and clone size come straight from that table; D and trimming were deduced from the DNA. Of about 85,000 clones listed, around 88% are singletons. The source of the sample is a study of blood T cell repertoires in COVID-19. Study background: Collection of acute and convalescent COVID-19 samples took place in the United States, Italy and Spain. The analysed material was cDNA or gDNA that came from T cells, B-cell-depleted T cells, or PBMCs.

Sequences were obtained from peripheral blood. J is TRBJ1-1 and V is TRBV30; 11 bases agree with TRBD1. This TCR was sampled from a man aged 60 to 75 with acute or convalescent COVID-19. Here the CDR3 DNA reads TGTGCCTGGAGTGTGGGGACAGGGGGGACTGAAGCTTTCTTT. Translating it yields CAWSVGTGGTEAFF.